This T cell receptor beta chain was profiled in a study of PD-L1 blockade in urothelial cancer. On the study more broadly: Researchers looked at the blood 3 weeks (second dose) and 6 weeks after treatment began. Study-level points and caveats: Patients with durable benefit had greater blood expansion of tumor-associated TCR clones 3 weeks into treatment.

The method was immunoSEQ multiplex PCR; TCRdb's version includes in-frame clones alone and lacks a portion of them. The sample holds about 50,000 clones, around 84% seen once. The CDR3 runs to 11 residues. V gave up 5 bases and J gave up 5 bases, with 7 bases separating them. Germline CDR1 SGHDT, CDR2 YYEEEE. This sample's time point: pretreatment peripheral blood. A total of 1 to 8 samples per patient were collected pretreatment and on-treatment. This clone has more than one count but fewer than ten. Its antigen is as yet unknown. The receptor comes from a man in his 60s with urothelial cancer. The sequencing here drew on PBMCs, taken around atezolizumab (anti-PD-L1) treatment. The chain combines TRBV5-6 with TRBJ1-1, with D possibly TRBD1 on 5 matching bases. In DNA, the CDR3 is TGTGCCAGCAGGGGGCTTACTGAAGCTTTCTTT. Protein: CASRGLTEAFF. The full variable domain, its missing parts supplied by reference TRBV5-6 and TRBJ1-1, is DAGVTQSPTHLIKTRGQQVTLRCSPKSGHDTVSWYQQALGQGPQFIFQYYEEEERQRGNFPDRFSGHQFPNYSSELNVNALLLGDSALYLCASRGLTEAFFGQGTRLTVV.